One T cell receptor (beta chain) is described in this entry. Its antigen is still unknown. Using around 180 ng DNA, 25,000 to 35,000 T cell genomes, the sorted-subset replicate PCRs were run. The method was immunoSEQ multiplex PCR; TCRdb's version includes in-frame clones alone and lacks a portion of them. The sample has around 1,900,000 clones, roughly 95% seen once; the top ten hold more than 1.5%. CDR1 MGHRA and CDR2 YSYEKL come from the germline V gene. Trimming shortened V by 0 bases and J by 7 bases, and 16 bases separated the two germline ends. This CDR3 is 15 amino acids long. CD8 cells classed as naive were CD45RO-negative and positively selected for CCR7, excluding terminally differentiated effector memory CD45RA+ cells. Every donor, a Caucasian adult, lived in Nashville, Tennessee. These data come from a study of shared clonotypes between healthy human individuals. Whole-study results and caveats: The study sampled only blood, and tissue repertoires likely differ. It was expected that sequencing depth would affect clonotype sharing among donors.

This chain links TRBV4-1 with TRBJ2-7, with D tentatively TRBD2 (5 bases). This sequence was found in a man between 18 and 29 years old in good health. Some clones in this sample may be carry-over from other donors' samples. Sequenced: naive CD8+ T cells from PBMCs. The DNA for the CDR3 is TGCGCCAGCAGCCAAGATCTAGGGAGCCTTATTGAGCAGTACTTC. Translated: CASSQDLGSLIEQYF.